This T cell receptor (beta chain) was sequenced in a study of blood T cell repertoires in COVID-19 (dated by TCRdb to about 2020). Turning to the overall study: Collaborator samples came from the United States, Italy and Spain and covered acute and convalescent phases of COVID-19. Samples were obtained from the ongoing ImmuneRACE study (first 160 participants) and from about 1,300 subjects provided by 6 global collaborators. Subjects who had been exposed to COVID-19, were actively infected with it, or had recovered from it provided the deeply sampled blood TCRbeta repertoires that made up the dataset. HLA class I and class II types, where available, came from metadata supplied by the sample provider rather than from assay-based typing. The material from the prospective study consisted of cDNA or gDNA derived from T cells, B-cell-depleted T cells, or PBMCs. The repertoires were released in a freely available public database meant as a resource for research on the immune response to SARS-CoV-2. A de-identified subject ID, COVID-19 status, age in years and sex were almost always included in the sample metadata.

The cysteine opens and the phenylalanine closes a CDR3 of 13 amino acids. The only DNA kept is the CDR3, 39 bases in frame from the first base. Between the V and J ends, shortened by 5 bases and 11 bases respectively, the junction contains 14 bases. CDR1 and CDR2, per the germline V gene, are SGHRS and YFSETQ. This clone came up a few times. Its antigen target is currently unknown. Base qualities are not provided; no much larger clone lies one nucleotide away. TCRbeta CDR3 regions were amplified from genomic DNA using the immunoSEQ Assay, a bias-controlled multiplex PCR. The paper's data handling went like this. The number of nucleated cells in each sample was estimated from the amplification of reference gene primers within the assay. To quantify the absolute abundance of each unique TCRbeta CDR3 rearrangement, sequence reads were collapsed and filtered. Productive Simpson clonality was computed per sample as the square root of Simpson's diversity index over productive rearrangements. TCRdb obtained this table from immuneACCESS and retained in-frame rearrangements with V and J assigned. These tables miss some clones; where compared with another copy, unresolved V genes account for less than half of the shortfall, and the remainder is unexplained. V, J and clone size were drawn from that table, and D and trimming were deduced from the DNA. For this sample the table gives roughly 150,000 clones, of which approximately 80% were detected only once. Of the sample, 6.2% is held by the ten largest clones.

Participants in the prospective study were enrolled through a virtual design, were aged roughly 18 to 90 years, and lived in under 25 United States geographic areas. In the prospective study, participants were assigned to cohorts based on the clinical history participants reported in a screening survey and a study questionnaire. Recovered participants in ImmuneRACE Cohort 3 were defined by two consecutive negative NP/OP PCR tests, clearance by a healthcare professional, or resolution of symptoms. Mobile phlebotomists in the prospective study collected whole blood, serum and a nasopharyngeal or oropharyngeal swab from every participant. Participants in the prospective study had the option to provide additional blood draws and questionnaires over a roughly 2-month period. Blood samples from the prospective study were shipped frozen or at room temperature prior to DNA extraction. Summary of the overall study and its limitations: Clinical and demographic metadata were provided uncurated, with the amount varying by source and participant.

Sequenced: PBMCs or T cells enriched from blood (not recorded which). The receptor comes from a woman aged 35 to 49 who had recovered from COVID-19. The sequence is built from TRBV5-1 and TRBJ1-6, and perhaps TRBD1 as D gene, on 5 matching bases. The CDR3 protein sequence reads: CASRIVRDAPLHF. The sequenced DNA is TGCGCCAGCAGAATTGTCAGGGATGCACCCCTCCACTTT.